This is a list of T cell receptor beta chains from one sample in a study of shared clonotypes between healthy human individuals. Using immunoSEQ multiplex PCR, the repertoire was profiled, and TCRdb retains in-frame clones only, with some absent. Of 550,000 to 700,000 clones in the sample, 73% were seen once. The sequencing sample was made of memory CD4+ T cells sorted from blood. The receptors here all came from a woman aged 25 to 45 in good health. The CDR3 runs from the conserved cysteine through the conserved F or W. A D gene is named only where the DNA matches it firmly. Some rows mark clone size as missing; the rest say once, few, many or name a class of expanded clone.

>-|TRBJ2-1|TRBD2|TRBV15
CATSLGLAVRDEQFF
TGTGCCACCAGCCTCGGACTAGCGGTAAGGGATGAGCAGTTCTTC
>-|TRBJ1-6|-|TRBV27
CASSSPSRTYNSPLHF
TGTGCCAGCAGTTCCCCATCCAGGACCTATAATTCACCCCTCCACTTT
>-|TRBJ2-5|TRBD2|TRBV5-6
CASSWTSGRALETQYF
TGTGCCAGCAGCTGGACTAGCGGGAGGGCCTTAGAGACCCAGTACTTC
>-|TRBJ2-1|TRBD2|TRBV6-4
CASSAIAGVDNEQFF
TGTGCCAGCAGTGCAATAGCGGGAGTAGACAATGAGCAGTTCTTC
>-|TRBJ2-7|-|TRBV19
CASSILLTEAYEQYF
TGTGCCAGTAGTATCCTCTTGACAGAGGCCTACGAGCAGTACTTC
>few|TRBJ1-2|-|TRBV28
CASSSDGYYGYTF
TGTGCCAGCAGTTCGGACGGCTACTATGGCTACACCTTC
>-|TRBJ1-2|-|TRBV29-1
CSVAGVTYGYTF
TGCAGCGTTGCAGGGGTAACCTATGGCTACACCTTC
>once|TRBJ1-4|TRBD1|TRBV4-1
CASSQHGTGNEKLFF
TGCGCCAGCAGCCAGCACGGGACAGGGAATGAAAAACTGTTTTTT
>once|TRBJ1-4|TRBD1|TRBV6-6
CASSSPRTGNHEKLFF
TGTGCCAGCAGTTCCCCTAGGACAGGGAATCATGAAAAACTGTTTTTT
>few|TRBJ2-6|TRBD2|TRBV5-1
CASSSPPGGSGANVLTF
TGCGCCAGCAGCTCCCCTCCGGGGGGATCTGGGGCCAACGTCCTGACTTTC
>-|TRBJ1-5|TRBD1|TRBV28
CASLDRKTNQPQHF
TGTGCCAGCTTGGACAGGAAAACTAATCAGCCCCAGCATTTT
>-|TRBJ2-7|TRBD1|TRBV18
CASSPPGTGTYEQYF
TGTGCCAGCTCACCACCGGGGACAGGAACATACGAGCAGTACTTC
>-|TRBJ2-5|TRBD2|TRBV5-8
CASSLGLADQETQYF
TGTGCCAGCAGCTTGGGGCTAGCGGATCAAGAGACCCAGTACTTC
>-|TRBJ2-2|-|TRBV5-1
CASSLGQEFTGELFF
TGCGCCAGCAGCTTGGGGCAGGAGTTCACCGGGGAGCTGTTTTTT
>few|TRBJ1-4|-|TRBV6-6
CASSSQAGTGEKLFF
TGTGCCAGCAGTTCTCAAGCCGGGACCGGTGAAAAACTGTTTTTT
>-|TRBJ2-1|-|TRBV10-3
CAISEPGRRVENEQFF
TGTGCCATCAGTGAGCCCGGCCGGAGGGTGGAGAATGAGCAGTTCTTC
>many|TRBJ2-7|-|TRBV5-4
CASSHQGGTYEQYF
TGTGCCAGCAGTCACCAGGGGGGAACATACGAGCAGTACTTC